This is a list of T cell receptor beta chains from one sample in a study of blood T cell repertoires in COVID-19. Sequenced by immunoSEQ multiplex PCR; TCRdb stores in-frame clones only, minus some. The sample consists of roughly 200,000 clones, approximately 82% of them appearing once. The sequenced sample consisted of peripheral blood. Receptor source: a man aged 40-49 years with active or convalescent COVID-19. The CDR3 runs from the conserved cysteine through the conserved F or W. D genes are given only for firm matches. The size field is filled for only some rows; it gives once, few, many or a size class.

CASSQAGQADEKAFF	TGTGCCAGCAGCCAAGCAGGACAGGCGGATGAAAAAGCTTTCTTT	.	TRBV3-1/TRBV3-2	TRBJ1-1	TRBD1	15
CASSPRPGTGHGYTF	TGTGCCAGCAGCCCACGTCCCGGGACAGGGCATGGCTACACCTTC	.	TRBV7-2	TRBJ1-2	TRBD1	15
CASSSPPYEQFF	TGTGCCAGCAGTTCCCCCCCCTATGAGCAGTTCTTC	.	TRBV27	TRBJ2-1	.	12
CASSLMKSGGFEQFF	TGCGCCAGCAGCTTAATGAAGTCGGGAGGGTTTGAGCAGTTCTTC	.	TRBV5-1	TRBJ2-1	TRBD2	15
CASSGQGATKLFF	TGTGCCAGCAGCGGACAGGGGGCTACAAAACTGTTTTTT	.	TRBV6-2/TRBV6-3	TRBJ1-4	TRBD1	13
CASSQDYTEYEQYF	TGTGCCAGCAGCCAGGACTATACGGAGTACGAGCAGTACTTC	.	TRBV4-2	TRBJ2-7	.	14
CASSPLTSGSPNEQFF	TGTGCCAGCTCACCTTTAACTAGCGGGAGCCCCAATGAGCAGTTCTTC	.	TRBV18	TRBJ2-1	TRBD2	16
CASRLDRGANYGYTF	TGTGCCAGCAGGCTGGACAGGGGGGCAAACTATGGCTACACCTTC	.	TRBV6-5	TRBJ1-2	TRBD1	15
CAWSADTVQYF	TGTGCCTGGAGCGCAGACACCGTGCAGTACTTC	.	TRBV30	TRBJ2-7	.	11
CANSKGDLTDTQYF	TGCGCCAACTCGAAGGGGGACCTCACAGATACGCAGTATTTT	.	TRBV5-1	TRBJ2-3	.	14
CASSLDVATEAFF	TGTGCCAGCAGCTTAGATGTAGCGACTGAAGCTTTCTTT	few	TRBV11-3	TRBJ1-1	.	13
CAEYLAGGRQFF	TGTGCTGAATATCTAGCGGGAGGGCGGCAGTTCTTC	.	TRBV30	TRBJ2-1	TRBD2	12
CASSLEGGRTEAFF	TGTGCCAGCAGCCTCGAGGGCGGGCGGACTGAAGCTTTCTTT	.	TRBV3-1/TRBV3-2	TRBJ1-1	.	14
CASSTTGAEQYF	TGCGCCAGCAGTACGACAGGGGCCGAGCAGTACTTC	.	TRBV5-1	TRBJ2-7	TRBD1	12
CAITPGPDREQYF	TGTGCCATCACCCCAGGGCCGGACAGAGAGCAGTACTTC	.	TRBV10-3	TRBJ2-7	.	13
CASSSGFNTGRSYEQYF	TGCGCCAGCAGCTCGGGCTTTAATACAGGGCGCTCCTACGAGCAGTACTTC	few	TRBV5-1	TRBJ2-7	.	17
CARRERELIDTQYF	TGTGCCAGGAGAGAGCGGGAGTTGATTGATACGCAGTATTTT	.	TRBV11-3	TRBJ2-3	TRBD2	14
CASSLGPVTEEQYF	TGTGCCAGCAGCTTAGGGCCCGTAACAGAGGAGCAGTACTTC	.	TRBV7-9	TRBJ2-7	.	14
CASGSVTLTAYEQYF	TGTGCTAGTGGTTCGGTGACATTAACCGCCTACGAGCAGTACTTC	.	TRBV12-5	TRBJ2-7	.	15
CASSVDAGGGNEQFF	TGTGCCAGCAGCGTAGACGCGGGAGGGGGCAATGAGCAGTTCTTC	.	TRBV9	TRBJ2-1	TRBD2	15
CASSIAQGAGELFF	TGTGCCAGTAGTATAGCCCAGGGGGCCGGGGAGCTGTTTTTT	.	TRBV19	TRBJ2-2	TRBD1	14
CASSYRQGGTGELFF	TGTGCCAGCAGTTACCGCCAGGGGGGCACCGGGGAGCTGTTTTTT	.	TRBV6-5	TRBJ2-2	.	15
CASSVAKTSQGPSSTDTQYF	TGTGCCAGCAGCGTAGCGAAGACTAGCCAAGGACCGTCTAGCACAGATACGCAGTATTTT	.	TRBV9	TRBJ2-3	TRBD2	20
CASSPLRTLGQGILAFF	TGCGCCAGCAGCCCCCTAAGGACCTTGGGACAGGGAATATTAGCTTTCTTT	.	TRBV4-3	TRBJ1-1	TRBD1	17
CASSRPGVGETQYF	TGTGCCAGCTCACGTCCGGGGGTCGGGGAGACCCAGTACTTC	.	TRBV18	TRBJ2-5	.	14
CASSLAGTGGDGNQPQHF	TGTGCCAGCAGCTTAGCGGGGACAGGGGGCGATGGGAATCAGCCCCAGCATTTT	.	TRBV11-3	TRBJ1-5	TRBD1	18
CASSLVGQGDQPQHF	TGTGCCAGCAGCTTAGTCGGACAGGGTGATCAGCCCCAGCATTTT	.	TRBV11-2	TRBJ1-5	TRBD1	15
CASSLDTNYGYTF	TGTGCCAGCAGCTTGGACACAAACTATGGCTACACCTTC	.	TRBV5-5	TRBJ1-2	.	13
CASSLAGERRYYEQYF	TGTGCCAGCAGCTTGGCCGGAGAAAGGAGGTACTACGAGCAGTACTTC	.	TRBV5-4	TRBJ2-7	.	16
CASSLVEEDTQYF	TGTGCCAGCAGCTTAGTTGAGGAAGATACGCAGTATTTT	.	TRBV11-1	TRBJ2-3	.	13
CASSYVGVKGYNEQFF	TGTGCCAGCAGTTATGTCGGAGTCAAAGGATACAATGAGCAGTTCTTC	.	TRBV6-2/TRBV6-3	TRBJ2-1	.	16
CASSPPVGLAGSDTQYF	TGTGCCAGCAGCCCACCTGTAGGACTAGCGGGGTCAGATACGCAGTATTTT	.	TRBV7-9	TRBJ2-3	TRBD2	17
CASSQFSGGGLNEQFF	TGTGCCAGCAGCCAATTCAGCGGGGGGGGTCTCAATGAGCAGTTCTTC	.	TRBV5-4	TRBJ2-1	TRBD2	16
CAIRAREDNSPLHF	TGTGCCATTCGAGCCAGGGAGGACAATTCACCCCTCCACTTT	.	TRBV10-3	TRBJ1-6	.	14
CAWSGSSGASTDTQYF	TGTGCCTGGAGTGGTTCGAGCGGGGCCAGCACAGATACGCAGTATTTT	.	TRBV30	TRBJ2-3	TRBD2	16
CASSVGGQANTEAFF	TGTGCCAGCAGCGTAGGCGGGCAGGCGAACACTGAAGCTTTCTTT	.	TRBV9	TRBJ1-1	.	15
CSVDQREGEQYF	TGCAGCGTTGACCAGCGGGAAGGCGAGCAGTACTTC	.	TRBV29-1	TRBJ2-7	TRBD2	12
CASSRGIISYNEQFF	TGCGCCAGCAGCCGGGGCATTATTTCCTACAATGAGCAGTTCTTC	.	TRBV4-3	TRBJ2-1	.	15
CASGGKDGYTF	TGTGCCAGCGGGGGGAAAGACGGCTACACCTTC	.	TRBV7-6	TRBJ1-2	.	11
CASSPTRGGGNTIYF	TGTGCCAGCAGCCCTACGCGCGGGGGTGGAAACACCATATATTTT	.	TRBV6-2/TRBV6-3	TRBJ1-3	.	15
CASSDSGLAGAVSSYNEQFF	TGTGCCAGCAGTGACTCTGGTCTAGCGGGGGCCGTTTCCTCCTACAATGAGCAGTTCTTC	.	TRBV6-4	TRBJ2-1	TRBD2	20
CASSPGTGGYGYTF	TGTGCCAGCAGCCCCGGGACAGGGGGCTATGGCTACACCTTC	.	TRBV7-8	TRBJ1-2	TRBD1	14
CASKTGNNQPQHF	TGTGCCAGTAAGACAGGAAACAATCAGCCCCAGCATTTT	.	TRBV19	TRBJ1-5	.	13
CASSLTGKTYNEQFF	TGCGCCAGCAGCTTGACGGGGAAAACTTACAATGAGCAGTTCTTC	.	TRBV5-1	TRBJ2-1	.	15
CASKTLAAESSYNEQFF	TGTGCCAGCAAAACCTTAGCGGCCGAGAGCTCCTACAATGAGCAGTTCTTC	.	TRBV27	TRBJ2-1	.	17
CASSMWPGGPSYEQYF	TGTGCCAGCAGCATGTGGCCGGGAGGCCCTTCCTACGAGCAGTACTTC	.	TRBV21-1	TRBJ2-7	.	16
CASSLEVAGVTEQFF	TGCGCCAGCAGCTTGGAAGTAGCGGGAGTCACTGAGCAGTTCTTC	.	TRBV5-1	TRBJ2-1	TRBD2	15
CASSLERTGELFF	TGTGCCAGCAGCTTGGAGCGCACCGGGGAGCTGTTTTTT	.	TRBV5-4	TRBJ2-2	.	13
CASSSGEYEQFF	TGTGCCAGCAGCAGCGGGGAATATGAGCAGTTCTTC	.	TRBV6-5	TRBJ2-1	TRBD2	12